Following are 11 T cell receptor beta chains from one sample sequenced in a study of shared clonotypes between healthy human individuals. Profiling relied on immunoSEQ multiplex PCR, and the TCRdb table lists in-frame clones only, not all of them. The table includes some 2.4 million clones, roughly 93% detected once. The sequenced material came from naive CD4+ T cells from PBMCs. Specified subset: CD45RA+ positively selected. The receptor set was obtained from a young man in good health. Some clones in this sample may be carry-over from other donors' samples.

The chain links TRBV19 to TRBJ2-3; TRBD1 matches at 7 bases. The trim removed 7 bases at V and 2 bases at J, leaving 12 bases unmatched. The CDR3 has 16 residues. CDR1 is LNHDA, CDR2 SQIVND, per germline (reference sequence). The CDR3 region is CASKNLGRGYTDTQYF. The CDR3 DNA is TGTGCCAGTAAAAATCTTGGCAGGGGGTACACAGATACGCAGTATTTT.

The chain joins TRBV1 to TRBJ1-5; the tabulated D call, TRBD1, remains unverified against the DNA. TRBV1 is termed a pseudogene. This CDR3 spans 15 amino acids. The DNA for the CDR3 is TGCACCAGCAGACCCGCCCCCACAAGCAATCAGCCCCAGCATTTT. This codes for CTSRPAPTSNQPQHF.

This CDR3 is CAWSVPRAGGLDEQYF. CDR3 sequence (DNA): TGTGCCTGGAGTGTACCGAGAGCGGGAGGTCTCGACGAGCAGTACTTC. J is TRBJ2-7 and V is TRBV30; 9 bases line up with TRBD2. There are 16 residues in the CDR3. Germline values: CDR1 GTSNPN, CDR2 SVGIG (reference sequence). Unmatched junction bases numbered 11, after V lost 0 bases and J lost 5 bases. Full variable domain (remainder filled in from reference TRBV30 and TRBJ2-7): SQTIHQWPATLVQPVGSPLSLECTVEGTSNPNLYWYRQAAGRGLQLLFYSVGIGQISSEVPQNLSASRPQDRQFILSSKKLLLSDSGFYLCAWSVPRAGGLDEQYFGPGTRLTVT.

This clone came up once. The chain recombines TRBV28 with TRBJ1-2, with D unresolved. Germline CDR1 is MDHEN and CDR2 is SYDVKM. V dropped 4 bases and J dropped 7 bases, with 10 bases sitting between them. This CDR3 region has 12 residues. CDR3 region: CASSSPTGGYTF. The CDR3 DNA reads as TGTGCCAGCAGTTCTCCTACGGGTGGCTACACCTTC.

The chain recombines TRBV6-1 with TRBJ2-1; D gene ambiguous. V was clipped by 5 bases and J by 2 bases, with 10 bases between them. The CDR3 consists of 14 residues. Germline CDR1 is MNHNS and CDR2 is SASEGT. For the CDR3, the DNA is TGTGCCAGCAGTCCCCAGAAAACCTACAATGAGCAGTTCTTC. Protein sequence: CASSPQKTYNEQFF.

The CDR3 DNA is TGTGCCAGCAGCACAGGGTTGAACACTGAAGCTTTCTTT. Translating gives CASSTGLNTEAFF. The chain is built from TRBV7-3 and TRBJ1-1, with D perhaps TRBD1 (6 bases). The ends were cut back, 5 bases at V and 0 bases at J, with 7 bases in the middle. The CDR3 extends over 13 amino acids. Germline assignment: CDR1 SGHTA and CDR2 FQGTGA.

This chain links TRBV18 with TRBJ2-7, with 7 bases matching TRBD2. Germline V gene sequence: CDR1 KGHSH, CDR2 LQKENI. The CDR3 sequence is 14 residues long. V was pared by 2 bases and J by 3 bases, with 4 bases of the junction left unmatched. This CDR3 is CASSPGGGIYEQYF. DNA for the CDR3: TGTGCCAGCTCACCAGGGGGAGGGATCTACGAGCAGTACTTC.

This sequence joins TRBV5-1 and TRBJ2-6; D gene ambiguous. CDR1 and CDR2 from the germline V gene are SGHRS and YFSETQ. V was shortened by 3 bases and J by 2 bases, with 6 bases between the two germline ends. The CDR3 spans 14 residues. The CDR3 sequence is CASSWSTGANVLTF. As DNA, the CDR3 is TGCGCCAGCAGCTGGAGTACTGGGGCCAACGTCCTGACTTTC.

The chain links TRBV30 to TRBJ2-2, with D perhaps being TRBD1 or TRBD2 (5 bases each). Germline lookup yields CDR1 GTSNPN and CDR2 SVGIG (reference sequence). This CDR3 region has 16 residues. CDR3 amino acids: CAVELPGTGNTGELFF. The DNA for the CDR3 is TGTGCGGTAGAACTCCCCGGGACCGGTAACACCGGGGAGCTGTTTTTT.

The rearrangement links TRBV7-9 to TRBJ1-2; 9 bases align to TRBD1. Unmatched junction bases numbered 4, after V lost 4 bases and J lost 7 bases. This CDR3 is built from 13 residues. Germline V gives CDR1 SEHNR, CDR2 FQNEAQ (reference sequence). The CDR3 coding sequence is TGTGCCAGCAGCTGGGACAGGGTGGGTGGCTACACCTTC. This encodes CASSWDRVGGYTF.

The V and J genes are TRBV4-3 and TRBJ2-7; a weak D match, TRBD1 (6 bases). This CDR3 has 15 residues. V was shortened by 2 bases and J by 0 bases, with 11 bases between the two germline ends. CDR1 LGHNA and CDR2 YSLEER come from the germline V gene. CDR3 sequence: CASSQWMGHSYEQYF. The CDR3 DNA reads as TGCGCCAGCAGCCAATGGATGGGACACTCCTACGAGCAGTACTTC.